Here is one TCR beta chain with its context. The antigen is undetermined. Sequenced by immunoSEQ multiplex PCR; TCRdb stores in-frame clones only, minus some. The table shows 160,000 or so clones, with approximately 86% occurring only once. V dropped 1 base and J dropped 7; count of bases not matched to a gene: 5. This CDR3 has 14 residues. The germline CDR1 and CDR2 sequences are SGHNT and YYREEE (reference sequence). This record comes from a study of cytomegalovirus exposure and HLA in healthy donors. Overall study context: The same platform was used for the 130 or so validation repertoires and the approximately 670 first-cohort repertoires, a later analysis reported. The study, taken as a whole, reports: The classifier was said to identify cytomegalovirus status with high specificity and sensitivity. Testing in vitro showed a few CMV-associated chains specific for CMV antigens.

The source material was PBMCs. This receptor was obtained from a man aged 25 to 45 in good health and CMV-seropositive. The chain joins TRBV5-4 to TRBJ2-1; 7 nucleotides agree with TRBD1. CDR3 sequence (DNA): TGTGCCAGCAGCTTGTTTACAGGGGCAAATGAGCAGTTCTTC. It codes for CASSLFTGANEQFF. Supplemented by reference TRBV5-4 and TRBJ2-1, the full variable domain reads ETGVTQSPTHLIKTRGQQVTLRCSSQSGHNTVSWYQQALGQGPQFIFQYYREEENGRGNFPPRFSGLQFPNYSSELNVNALELDDSALYLCASSLFTGANEQFFGPGTRLTVL.